The present T cell receptor (beta chain) was sequenced within a study of blood T cells in healthy people across ages. Background on the study: Per every two T cells, about one barcoded beta molecule was captured by template switching.

They isolated at least 6 million PBMCs from each sample. A J-beta primer mix and a sample-barcoded 5' primer were used in a second PCR of about 7 to 12 cycles. TCRdb reprocessed the 5' RACE reads via MiXCR and lists one record per CDR3 protein. Of hundreds of thousands of distinct CDR3 sequences in the sample, more than 40% are singletons; the top ten hold 30% to 35%. Points on this clonotype: The antigen is unknown.

Germline CDR1 and CDR2: SGHTA and FQGNSA. V lost 5 bases and J lost 1, with 14 bases in between. The CDR3 is 15 residues long. Study-level points and caveats: Compared with aged donors, long-lived donors showed fewer expanded clones, suggesting selection. Observed TCR beta diversity per million T cells went down as age went up. This fall followed a roughly linear course with age.

Sequencing was performed on blood. The receptor was derived from a woman aged 60 to 75 in good health. This chain connects TRBV7-2 to TRBJ2-5; D possibly corresponds to TRBD1 (6 bases). CDR3 DNA: TGTGCCAGCAGCCCCCGGACAGTAGTCCAAGAGACCCAGTACTTC. It codes for CASSPRTVVQETQYF.